The 23 T cell receptor beta chains presented below share a single source sample, sequenced in a study of CD8 T cells in Susac syndrome. Random hexamers served to reverse transcribe about 0.45 to 1 ug RNA. TCRdb re-analysed the immunoSEQ multiplex PCR reads in MiXCR, keeping a single row per CDR3 protein. The sample lists roughly 250,000 distinct CDR3 sequences, less than 96% occurring once. The source material was CD4+ T cells from PBMCs. The receptors were gathered from a human donor with Susac syndrome.

The chain recombines TRBV5-1 with TRBJ2-7; D unclear. The germline V and J ends were trimmed by 6 bases and 1 base, with 11 bases remaining between them. The CDR3 runs 13 residues. From germline, CDR1 is SGHRS and CDR2 YFSETQ. CDR3 amino acids: CASTPTGSYEQYF. CDR3 in DNA: TGCGCCAGCACCCCTACCGGGTCCTACGAGCAGTACTTC. The whole variable domain, remainder taken from reference TRBV5-1 and TRBJ2-7, is KAGVTQTPRYLIKTRGQQVTLSCSPISGHRSVSWYQQTPGQGLQFLFEYFSETQRNKGNFPGRFSGRQFSNSRSEMNVSTLELGDSALYLCASTPTGSYEQYFGPGTRLTVT.

The rearrangement links TRBV27 to TRBJ1-3, with D unresolved. Germline CDR1 is MNHEY and CDR2 is SMNVEV (reference sequence). V was pared by 7 bases and J by 2 bases, with 12 bases between. There are 14 residues in the CDR3. The CDR3 DNA follows: TGTGCCAGCAAGGGCCTCTACACTGGAAACACCATATATTTT. This translates into CASKGLYTGNTIYF.

The chain has TRBV3-1 and TRBJ2-5; 7 positions match TRBD2. In germline, CDR1 is LGHDT, CDR2 YNNKEL (reference sequence). Trimming removed 6 bases from V and 2 bases from J; junction bases left unmatched: 12. CDR3 length: 16 amino acids. The CDR3 sequence: CASSYAFSGLQETQYF. The CDR3 bases are TGTGCCAGCAGTTACGCCTTTAGCGGGCTTCAAGAGACCCAGTACTTC.

DNA of the CDR3: TGCAGCGTTGAAAGGGGGACAGGGTACGAGCAGTACTTC. This codes for CSVERGTGYEQYF. The V call is TRBV29-1, the J call TRBJ2-7; TRBD1 agrees at 9 bases. Losses at the gene ends were 2 bases for V and 4 bases for J; bases not matched to a gene: 3. Per the germline V gene, CDR1 is SQVTM and CDR2 is ANQGSEA. The length of the CDR3 is 13 residues.

The rearrangement joins TRBV12-3 or TRBV12-4 to TRBJ2-5; TRBD1 agrees at 8 bases. J was trimmed by 4 bases and V by 1 base; bases with no gene match: 5. The CDR3 is made up of 15 amino acids. Here the CDR3 reads CASSLVEQGGETQYF. The DNA for the CDR3 is TGTGCCAGCAGTTTAGTGGAACAGGGGGGAGAGACCCAGTACTTC.

The chain is built from TRBV11-2 and TRBJ2-4; the D gene could be TRBD1 or TRBD2 (5 bases each). Germline V gene sequence: CDR1 SGHAT, CDR2 FQNNGV. Trimming cost V 7 bases and J 2 bases, with 18 bases left between them. The CDR3 covers 16 residues. For the CDR3, the DNA is TGTGCCAGCACCCCGCCTGAGGGGATCCCCAAAAACATTCAGTACTTC. Amino acid sequence: CASTPPEGIPKNIQYF.

This chain connects TRBV13 to TRBJ2-7, with D possibly TRBD2 on 6 matching bases. Germline values: CDR1 PRHDT, CDR2 FYEKMQ (reference sequence). The CDR3 totals 16 residues. V shed 5 bases and J shed 2 bases, with 19 bases lying between them. The CDR3 DNA reads TGTGCCAGCAGCCGGAGTTGGGGGGAGCGAACCTACGAGCAGTACTTC. It specifies CASSRSWGERTYEQYF.

This sequence joins TRBV20-1 and TRBJ1-2; 7 bases agree with TRBD1. The V gene's germline CDR1 is DFQATT and CDR2 SNEGSKA (reference sequence). V shed 6 bases, J shed 4 bases, and the junction held 8 bases outside the gene matches. The CDR3 is made up of 13 amino acids. For the CDR3, the DNA is TGCAGTGCAGCTCCCGGGACAGCCTATGGCTACACCTTC. Its translation is CSAAPGTAYGYTF.

J is TRBJ2-1 and V is TRBV20-1, with 12 bases fitting TRBD2. Germline assignment: CDR1 DFQATT and CDR2 SNEGSKA (reference sequence). V trimming: 6 bases; J trimming: 6 bases; junction bases outside the gene matches: 6. This CDR3 has 14 amino acids. The CDR3 spells CSARTSGTTNEQFF. The DNA for the CDR3 is TGCAGTGCGAGGACTAGCGGGACGACCAATGAGCAGTTCTTC.

Concerning this clonotype: A junction boundary mismatches the germline segment, possibly from a read error. This chain links TRBV5-4 with TRBJ1-4, with 8 bases aligning to TRBD1. Looked up from germline, CDR1 is SGHNT and CDR2 is YYREEE (reference sequence). The CDR3 runs 17 residues. In DNA form, the CDR3 reads TGTGCCAGCAGCCCCGATGGGACAGGAGATCTTGATGACAAACTGTTTTTT. Protein sequence: CASSPDGTGDLDDKLFF.

V usage is TRBV20-1 and J usage is TRBJ1-5; D unclear. The CDR3 has 14 amino acids. Germline loops: CDR1 DFQATT, CDR2 SNEGSKA (reference sequence). V lost 6 bases, J lost 2 bases, and 14 bases lay in between. The CDR3 sequence is CSAPAAGGNQPQHF. CDR3 nucleotide sequence: TGCAGTGCCCCCGCCGCGGGTGGCAATCAGCCCCAGCATTTT.

DNA for the CDR3: TGCAGCGTTGAATTTGGAGGCAATCAGCCCCAGCATTTT. Amino acids: CSVEFGGNQPQHF. This rearrangement joins TRBV29-1 to TRBJ1-5; D unclear. The V gene lost 2 bases and the J gene lost 2 bases, with 7 bases spanning the gap. In germline, CDR1 is SQVTM, CDR2 ANQGSEA. This CDR3 is built from 13 residues.

The J gene is TRBJ2-5, the V gene TRBV3-1, with 10 bases lining up with TRBD1. The V segment lost 2 bases and the J segment 5 bases; nucleotides outside the gene matches: 5. Germline V gene sequence: CDR1 LGHDT, CDR2 YNNKEL (reference sequence). The CDR3 is made up of 15 amino acids. The CDR3 nucleotides read TGTGCCAGCAGCCAACGGACAGGGGGTGGGGAGACCCAGTACTTC. As protein: CASSQRTGGGETQYF.

The rearrangement uses TRBV7-9 and TRBJ2-4; 9 bases are a match to TRBD1. Trimming at V came to 4 bases and at J to 2 bases, leaving 9 bases not matched to a gene. The CDR3 runs 17 residues. CDR1 is SEHNR, CDR2 FQNEAQ, per germline (reference sequence). The CDR3: CASSSGTGIETKNIQYF. The CDR3 DNA sequence: TGTGCCAGCAGCTCGGGGACAGGGATTGAGACCAAAAACATTCAGTACTTC.

The gene calls are TRBV7-2 and TRBJ2-5; possibly TRBD1 or TRBD2 for D (5 bases each). The V and J ends lost 1 base and 5 bases respectively, with 11 bases between them. This CDR3 has 14 amino acids. Germline loops: CDR1 SGHTA, CDR2 FQGNSA. CDR3: CASSLVWDRETQYF. The CDR3 DNA reads as TGTGCCAGCAGCTTAGTTTGGGACCGGGAGACCCAGTACTTC.

CDR3 sequence: CSVQRGGFQNIQYF. CDR3 sequence (DNA): TGCAGCGTTCAAAGAGGGGGTTTCCAAAACATTCAGTACTTC. The V and J genes are TRBV29-1 and TRBJ2-4, with TRBD1 as a possible D gene (6 bases). V was shortened by 5 bases and J by 5 bases, with 16 bases between the two germline ends. Germline CDR1 SQVTM, CDR2 ANQGSEA. CDR3 length: 14 amino acids.

The V call is TRBV20-1, the J call TRBJ1-4; no firm D call. CDR3 length: 14 amino acids. Germline loops: CDR1 DFQATT, CDR2 SNEGSKA (reference sequence). The ends were cut back, 0 bases at V and 7 bases at J, with 12 bases in the middle. CDR3 in DNA: TGCAGTGCTAGAGATAGCACCCAGGCTGAAAAACTGTTTTTT. Its protein is CSARDSTQAEKLFF.

The chain combines TRBV7-9 with TRBJ2-6; D call uncertain. There are 15 residues in the CDR3. V was clipped by 5 bases and J by 0 bases, with 8 bases between them. In germline, CDR1 is SEHNR, CDR2 FQNEAQ (reference sequence). Here the CDR3 DNA reads TGTGCCAGCAGCCCGAACCCCTCTGGGGCCAACGTCCTGACTTTC. Translation gives CASSPNPSGANVLTF.

The V gene is TRBV2, the J gene TRBJ2-7; 8 nucleotides align to TRBD1. Per germline, CDR1 SNHLY and CDR2 FYNNEI. This CDR3 has 14 residues. Losses at the gene ends were 8 bases for V and 1 base for J; bases not matched to a gene: 7. The CDR3 spells CASLDRVLSYEQYF. The CDR3 bases are TGTGCCAGCCTGGACAGGGTCTTGTCCTACGAGCAGTACTTC.

The chain couples TRBV5-1 to TRBJ2-7; tentatively, D is TRBD1 or TRBD2 (5 bases each). Germline assignment: CDR1 SGHRS and CDR2 YFSETQ. This CDR3 is 15 amino acids long. Trimming removed 2 bases from V and 4 bases from J, with 16 bases in between. This chain's CDR3 is CASSFGAPRGYEQYF. Here the CDR3 DNA reads TGCGCCAGCAGCTTCGGGGCGCCAAGGGGTTACGAGCAGTACTTC.

The chain links TRBV4-1 to TRBJ1-4, with D unclear. The CDR3 consists of 15 residues. Germline-derived CDR1 and CDR2 are MGHRA and YSYEKL. V lost 2 bases, J lost 4 bases, and 11 bases lay in between. CDR3 in amino acids: CASSQSSVLNEKLFF. Written as DNA, the CDR3 is TGCGCCAGCAGCCAATCGTCTGTCCTTAATGAAAAACTGTTTTTT.

This chain joins TRBV12-3 or TRBV12-4 and TRBJ2-2; a possible D gene is TRBD2 (5 bases). The CDR3 has 16 residues. Between the trimmed V and J ends, which lost 3 bases and 5 bases, there was a span of 16 bases. The CDR3 bases are TGTGCCAGCAGTTTTCGAGGGAGTCGACGGACCGGGGAGCTGTTTTTT. This translates into CASSFRGSRRTGELFF.

This chain uses TRBV12-3 or TRBV12-4 with TRBJ1-2; the D gene is possibly TRBD1 (6 bases). The ends were cut back, 5 bases at V and 0 bases at J, with 22 bases in the middle. The CDR3 extends over 18 amino acids. The CDR3 here is CASSPTPQGRSTNYGYTF. In nucleotides, the CDR3 is TGTGCCAGCAGTCCAACCCCTCAGGGGCGCTCAACTAACTATGGCTACACCTTC.